The rows below give T cell receptor beta chains drawn from one sample of a study of T cell changes during pregnancy in multiple sclerosis. Only in-frame clones appear in the TCRdb table, and some are missing; sequencing was by immunoSEQ multiplex PCR. The sample includes 90,000 to 100,000 clones, approximately 92% seen only once; the top ten take about 1.5%. The input for sequencing was peripheral blood, taken in the first trimester of pregnancy. Receptors originate from a female donor with multiple sclerosis, enrolled in a pregnancy study. The CDR3 runs from the conserved cysteine through the conserved F or W. D genes are given only for firm matches. Clone size is shown for a subset of rows, as once, few, many or a class of expanded clone.

d_gene: -; v_gene: TRBV5-1; abundance: -; j_gene: TRBJ2-7; CDR3aa: CASSFGSSYEQYF; CDR3nt: TGCGCCAGCAGCTTCGGGAGCTCCTACGAGCAGTACTTC
d_gene: TRBD2; v_gene: TRBV2; abundance: -; j_gene: TRBJ2-7; CDR3aa: CASSEGSGRVTEQYF; CDR3nt: TGTGCCAGCAGTGAAGGTTCCGGGAGGGTTACCGAGCAGTACTTC
d_gene: TRBD1; v_gene: TRBV11-2; abundance: -; j_gene: TRBJ1-3; CDR3aa: CASSLAGQGSGNTIYF; CDR3nt: TGTGCCAGCAGCTTGGCAGGACAGGGGTCTGGAAACACCATATATTTT
d_gene: -; v_gene: TRBV19; abundance: -; j_gene: TRBJ2-6; CDR3aa: CASSFGSGANVLTF; CDR3nt: TGTGCCAGTAGTTTCGGCTCTGGGGCCAACGTCCTGACTTTC
d_gene: -; v_gene: TRBV20-1; abundance: -; j_gene: TRBJ2-1; CDR3aa: CSASIREQFF; CDR3nt: TGCAGTGCTAGTATCCGTGAGCAGTTCTTC
d_gene: -; v_gene: TRBV28; abundance: -; j_gene: TRBJ2-1; CDR3aa: CASRTTGSGNEQFF; CDR3nt: TGTGCCAGCAGGACTACAGGGTCGGGTAATGAGCAGTTCTTC
d_gene: -; v_gene: TRBV9; abundance: -; j_gene: TRBJ1-1; CDR3aa: CASSVTGYTEAFF; CDR3nt: TGTGCCAGCAGCGTAACGGGATACACTGAAGCTTTCTTT
d_gene: -; v_gene: TRBV7-2; abundance: -; j_gene: TRBJ2-5; CDR3aa: CASSLGHKETQYF; CDR3nt: TGTGCCAGCAGCTTAGGACACAAAGAGACCCAGTACTTC
d_gene: TRBD1; v_gene: TRBV6-1; abundance: -; j_gene: TRBJ2-7; CDR3aa: CASSEQGVRDF; CDR3nt: TGTGCCAGCAGTGAACAGGGGGTTAGGGACTTC
d_gene: -; v_gene: TRBV15; abundance: -; j_gene: TRBJ1-4; CDR3aa: CATSRADTSNEKLFF; CDR3nt: TGTGCCACCAGCAGGGCTGACACTTCTAATGAAAAACTGTTTTTT
d_gene: -; v_gene: TRBV28; abundance: -; j_gene: TRBJ1-2; CDR3aa: CASSWPTGVGGYTF; CDR3nt: TGTGCCAGCAGTTGGCCGACGGGGGTGGGTGGCTACACCTTC
d_gene: -; v_gene: TRBV29-1; abundance: -; j_gene: TRBJ2-3; CDR3aa: CSVESIDRPSTDTQYF; CDR3nt: TGCAGCGTTGAAAGTATTGACAGGCCTAGCACAGATACGCAGTATTTT
d_gene: TRBD2; v_gene: TRBV28; abundance: -; j_gene: TRBJ2-5; CDR3aa: CASSPPGGGGETQYF; CDR3nt: TGTGCCAGCAGTCCACCCGGGGGGGGCGGGGAGACCCAGTACTTC
d_gene: -; v_gene: TRBV7-8; abundance: -; j_gene: TRBJ2-1; CDR3aa: CASSSSGSGYNEQFF; CDR3nt: TGTGCCAGCAGTTCCTCGGGTAGCGGCTACAATGAGCAGTTCTTC
d_gene: -; v_gene: TRBV30; abundance: few; j_gene: TRBJ1-1; CDR3aa: CAWSVRGQHTEAFF; CDR3nt: TGTGCCTGGAGTGTAAGAGGGCAGCACACTGAAGCTTTCTTT
d_gene: -; v_gene: TRBV7-9; abundance: -; j_gene: TRBJ2-1; CDR3aa: CASSSSELGRGEQFF; CDR3nt: TGTGCCAGCAGCTCTAGCGAGTTGGGACGGGGTGAGCAGTTCTTC
d_gene: TRBD2; v_gene: TRBV7-2; abundance: -; j_gene: TRBJ2-3; CDR3aa: CASSLFSTSGRGDTQYF; CDR3nt: TGTGCCAGCAGCTTATTTTCGACTAGCGGGAGAGGGGATACGCAGTATTTT
d_gene: -; v_gene: TRBV6-5; abundance: -; j_gene: TRBJ2-7; CDR3aa: CASSYSPGVPYEQYF; CDR3nt: TGTGCCAGCAGTTACAGTCCAGGGGTCCCCTACGAGCAGTACTTC
d_gene: TRBD2; v_gene: TRBV6-1; abundance: -; j_gene: TRBJ2-7; CDR3aa: CASNPAAGGSYEQYF; CDR3nt: TGTGCCAGCAACCCCGCCGCGGGAGGCTCCTACGAGCAGTACTTC
d_gene: TRBD2; v_gene: TRBV27; abundance: -; j_gene: TRBJ2-7; CDR3aa: CASSHGTSGYEQYF; CDR3nt: TGTGCCAGCAGTCACGGGACTAGCGGCTACGAGCAGTACTTC
d_gene: -; v_gene: TRBV6-1; abundance: -; j_gene: TRBJ2-7; CDR3aa: CASRGTGTNEQYF; CDR3nt: TGTGCCAGCAGGGGAACAGGGACCAACGAGCAGTACTTC
d_gene: -; v_gene: TRBV20-1; abundance: -; j_gene: TRBJ2-7; CDR3aa: CSAALASEQYF; CDR3nt: TGCAGTGCTGCCCTAGCGAGCGAGCAGTACTTC
d_gene: TRBD2; v_gene: TRBV27; abundance: few; j_gene: TRBJ2-7; CDR3aa: CASSTRWTSLSYEQYF; CDR3nt: TGTGCCAGCAGTACCCGTTGGACTAGCCTGTCCTACGAGCAGTACTTC
d_gene: TRBD2; v_gene: TRBV7-2; abundance: -; j_gene: TRBJ2-7; CDR3aa: CASSSGPLAGLVEQYF; CDR3nt: TGTGCCAGCAGCTCTGGCCCCCTAGCGGGACTCGTGGAGCAGTACTTC
d_gene: -; v_gene: TRBV4-1; abundance: -; j_gene: TRBJ2-1; CDR3aa: CASSPSGLHSGEQFF; CDR3nt: TGCGCCAGCTCCCCGAGCGGACTACATAGTGGTGAGCAGTTCTTC
d_gene: TRBD2; v_gene: TRBV19; abundance: -; j_gene: TRBJ2-1; CDR3aa: CASTLRGGYNEQFF; CDR3nt: TGTGCCAGTACTCTACGGGGAGGGTACAATGAGCAGTTCTTC
d_gene: -; v_gene: TRBV11-3; abundance: -; j_gene: TRBJ1-4; CDR3aa: CASSSREVGEKLFF; CDR3nt: TGTGCCAGCAGCTCCAGGGAGGTCGGTGAAAAACTGTTTTTT
d_gene: -; v_gene: TRBV4-1; abundance: -; j_gene: TRBJ2-3; CDR3aa: CASSQVELGAYTQYF; CDR3nt: TGCGCCAGCAGCCAAGTTGAGTTGGGGGCATATACGCAGTATTTT
d_gene: TRBD1; v_gene: TRBV19; abundance: -; j_gene: TRBJ2-4; CDR3aa: CASRDRGRNIQYF; CDR3nt: TGTGCCAGTAGAGACAGGGGACGAAACATTCAGTACTTC
d_gene: -; v_gene: TRBV10-3; abundance: -; j_gene: TRBJ1-5; CDR3aa: CAISGAPTSPQHF; CDR3nt: TGTGCCATCAGTGGGGCACCCACCAGCCCCCAGCATTTT
d_gene: TRBD2; v_gene: TRBV4-1; abundance: -; j_gene: TRBJ2-7; CDR3aa: CASSQEGLAGVSYEQYF; CDR3nt: TGCGCCAGCAGCCAAGAAGGGCTAGCGGGAGTCTCCTACGAGCAGTACTTC
d_gene: -; v_gene: TRBV30; abundance: -; j_gene: TRBJ1-1; CDR3aa: CAWGRGQRGAEAFF; CDR3nt: TGTGCCTGGGGGAGGGGCCAGAGGGGAGCTGAAGCTTTCTTT
d_gene: TRBD2; v_gene: TRBV2; abundance: -; j_gene: TRBJ2-5; CDR3aa: CASTAGTSGRGTQYF; CDR3nt: TGTGCCAGCACTGCCGGGACTAGCGGGAGAGGGACCCAGTACTTC
d_gene: TRBD1; v_gene: TRBV4-3; abundance: -; j_gene: TRBJ2-7; CDR3aa: CASSQGTGTGVDEQYF; CDR3nt: TGCGCCAGCAGCCAGGGAACCGGGACAGGGGTCGACGAGCAGTACTTC
d_gene: TRBD1; v_gene: TRBV15; abundance: -; j_gene: TRBJ1-4; CDR3aa: CATSRSSGTGNEKLFF; CDR3nt: TGTGCCACCAGCAGGTCGAGCGGGACAGGGAATGAAAAACTGTTTTTT
d_gene: TRBD2; v_gene: TRBV5-1; abundance: once; j_gene: TRBJ2-2; CDR3aa: CASSLGTSGSFTGELFF; CDR3nt: TGCGCCAGCAGCCTCGGGACTAGCGGGAGTTTCACCGGGGAGCTGTTTTTT
d_gene: TRBD2; v_gene: TRBV19; abundance: -; j_gene: TRBJ2-1; CDR3aa: CASSTILAGGLNEQFF; CDR3nt: TGTGCCAGTAGTACAATTCTAGCGGGAGGATTAAATGAGCAGTTCTTC
d_gene: TRBD2; v_gene: TRBV11-2; abundance: -; j_gene: TRBJ2-1; CDR3aa: CASSLIEQGLARNEQFF; CDR3nt: TGTGCCAGCAGCTTAATTGAGCAGGGACTAGCTCGGAATGAGCAGTTCTTC
d_gene: -; v_gene: TRBV6-1; abundance: -; j_gene: TRBJ2-1; CDR3aa: CASSALLVNSYNEQFF; CDR3nt: TGTGCCAGCAGTGCTCTACTAGTGAACTCCTACAATGAGCAGTTCTTC
d_gene: -; v_gene: TRBV4-1; abundance: -; j_gene: TRBJ2-7; CDR3aa: CASSQSTGGAYEQYF; CDR3nt: TGCGCCAGCAGCCAATCAACAGGGGGGGCCTACGAGCAGTACTTC
d_gene: -; v_gene: TRBV2; abundance: -; j_gene: TRBJ1-1; CDR3aa: CATRTGPGEAFF; CDR3nt: TGTGCCACCAGAACAGGGCCAGGTGAAGCTTTCTTT
d_gene: -; v_gene: TRBV9; abundance: -; j_gene: TRBJ2-7; CDR3aa: CASGEGGIEQYF; CDR3nt: TGTGCCAGCGGGGAAGGGGGTATCGAGCAGTACTTC
d_gene: TRBD2; v_gene: TRBV4-2; abundance: -; j_gene: TRBJ2-2; CDR3aa: CASSRRLQREGTGELFF; CDR3nt: TGTGCCAGCAGCCGACGATTACAGCGGGAGGGCACCGGGGAGCTGTTTTTT
d_gene: TRBD1; v_gene: TRBV5-1; abundance: once; j_gene: TRBJ1-3; CDR3aa: CASRGTAGNTIYF; CDR3nt: TGCGCCAGCAGGGGGACAGCTGGAAACACCATATATTTT
d_gene: -; v_gene: TRBV14; abundance: -; j_gene: TRBJ2-2; CDR3aa: CASSLGGFGTGELFF; CDR3nt: TGTGCCAGCAGCCTTGGGGGGTTTGGCACCGGGGAGCTGTTTTTT